One and the same sample provided the 22 T cell receptor beta chains below, sequenced in a study of blood T cell repertoires in COVID-19. TCRdb's copy holds only in-frame clones and misses some; the assay was immunoSEQ multiplex PCR. The sample contains around 37,000 clones, roughly nine tenths of which appear only once. Material: peripheral blood. All receptors come from a man between 45 and 60 years old with active or convalescent COVID-19.

V usage is TRBV6-2 or TRBV6-3 and J usage is TRBJ1-5; the D gene is possibly TRBD1 (6 bases). This CDR3 comprises 14 residues. V was shortened by 5 bases and J by 6 bases, with 14 bases between the two germline ends. CDR1 and CDR2 from the germline V gene are MNHEY and SVGEGT. In DNA form, the CDR3 reads TGTGCCAGCAGTGCCCAGGGGTTGGGTCAGCCCCAGCATTTT. Residues: CASSAQGLGQPQHF.

The chain links TRBV7-2 to TRBJ2-3, with D possibly TRBD2 on 5 matching bases. This CDR3 contains 16 residues. Germline V gives CDR1 SGHTA, CDR2 FQGNSA. Deletions cut 5 bases from V and 0 bases from J, with 15 bases between. Written as DNA, the CDR3 is TGTGCCAGCAGCAAAGAGCGGACTTCTAGCACAGATACGCAGTATTTT. This codes for CASSKERTSSTDTQYF.

The genes are TRBV27 and TRBJ1-1, with 9 bases lining up with TRBD1. V lost 7 bases to trimming and J lost 5 bases; unmatched junction nucleotides: 8. Germline CDR1 reads MNHEY; CDR2 reads SMNVEV (reference sequence). The CDR3 is 14 residues long. The CDR3 loop reads CASKTDRGGTEAFF. As DNA, the CDR3 is TGTGCCAGCAAAACTGACAGGGGGGGAACTGAAGCTTTCTTT.

This clone has only one observation. This chain uses TRBV10-3 with TRBJ2-1; D is possibly TRBD1 (5 bases). Germline lookup yields CDR1 ENHRY and CDR2 SYGVKD. CDR3 length: 14 amino acids. Trimming pared 0 bases from V and 6 bases from J, leaving 9 bases between. CDR3 amino acids: CAISESLGANEQFF. CDR3 DNA sequence: TGTGCCATCAGTGAGTCGTTAGGGGCCAATGAGCAGTTCTTC.

The chain combines TRBV28 with TRBJ2-3, with 10 positions matching TRBD2. V was pared by 6 bases and J by 1 base, with 4 bases of the junction left unmatched. The V gene's germline CDR1 is MDHEN and CDR2 SYDVKM. The CDR3 runs 15 residues. CDR3 nucleotides: TGTGCCAGCAGCTACCTAGCGGGAGGCACAGATACGCAGTATTTT. It codes for CASSYLAGGTDTQYF.

This clone was picked up one time. The chain is built from TRBV7-9 and TRBJ2-1; D is perhaps TRBD2 (6 bases). Trimming shortened V by 5 bases and J by 2 bases, and 13 bases separated the two germline ends. This CDR3 region has 15 residues. CDR1 is SEHNR, CDR2 FQNEAQ, per germline (reference sequence). Here the CDR3 reads CASSPVSGAYNEQFF. CDR3 DNA sequence: TGTGCCAGCAGCCCCGTTAGCGGAGCCTACAATGAGCAGTTCTTC. Using reference TRBV7-9 and TRBJ2-1 for the parts outside the CDR3, the full variable domain is DTGVSQNPRHKITKRGQNVTFRCDPISEHNRLYWYRQTLGQGPEFLTYFQNEAQLEKSRLLSDRFSAERPKGSFSTLEIQRTEQGDSAMYLCASSPVSGAYNEQFFGPGTRLTVL.

V is TRBV28 and J is TRBJ1-1; the match to TRBD1 covers 8 bases. Germline CDR1 MDHEN, CDR2 SYDVKM. J lost 11 bases, V lost 3 bases, and 5 bases had no gene match. The CDR3 consists of 12 residues. CDR3 region: CASSLTGEGAFF. CDR3 sequence (DNA): TGTGCCAGCAGTTTGACAGGGGAAGGGGCTTTCTTT.

The CDR3 reads CASSQDLGGRVSYNEQFF. The CDR3 DNA follows: TGCGCCAGCAGCCAAGATTTGGGCGGGAGGGTCTCCTACAATGAGCAGTTCTTC. The genes are TRBV4-3 and TRBJ2-1, with TRBD2 matching 9 bases. This CDR3 spans 18 amino acids. Germline assignment: CDR1 LGHNA and CDR2 YSLEER. Germline trimming cut 0 bases from V and 0 bases from J; bases unmatched to any gene: 6.

The gene calls are TRBV30 and TRBJ1-1; the D gene is possibly TRBD1 (5 bases). Germline V gene data show CDR1 as GTSNPN and CDR2 as SVGIG (reference sequence). The germline V and J ends were trimmed by 4 bases and 6 bases, with 21 bases remaining between them. The CDR3 totals 15 residues. In DNA, the CDR3 is TGTGCCTGGACTCCCTCACCGGGGGTAGGCGCTGAAGCTTTCTTT. This translates into CAWTPSPGVGAEAFF.

CDR3 amino acids: CASRWSSGNTIYF. CDR3 sequence (DNA): TGTGCCAGCAGATGGAGCTCTGGAAACACCATATATTTT. The gene calls are TRBV28 and TRBJ1-3; D gene unclear. Germline assignment: CDR1 MDHEN and CDR2 SYDVKM. The CDR3 spans 13 residues. Trimming left V 6 bases short and J 0 bases short, with 6 bases between.

This clone was observed a few times. The chain carries TRBV6-5 and TRBJ2-7, with 9 bases fitting TRBD1. CDR3 length: 15 residues. V lost 2 bases and J lost 3; bases outside the gene matches: 5. CDR1 and CDR2 (germline): MNHEY, SVGAGI. This CDR3 reads CASSYAGGQGYEQYF. The CDR3 coding sequence is TGTGCCAGCAGTTACGCCGGGGGACAGGGCTACGAGCAGTACTTC.

This rearrangement joins TRBV5-1 to TRBJ2-3; no reliable D call. From germline, CDR1 is SGHRS and CDR2 YFSETQ. CDR3 length: 14 residues. The V end was cut by 0 bases, the J end by 0 bases, with 5 bases between. This CDR3 is CASSLVSSTDTQYF. The CDR3 DNA reads TGCGCCAGCAGCTTGGTTTCTAGCACAGATACGCAGTATTTT.

This chain joins TRBV28 and TRBJ1-5, with D unclear. V was trimmed by 0 bases and J by 7 bases, leaving 4 bases between them. The V gene's germline CDR1 is MDHEN and CDR2 SYDVKM. CDR3 size: 12 residues. The CDR3 coding sequence is TGTGCCAGCAGTTTATGGGGCCAGCCCCAGCATTTT. This encodes CASSLWGQPQHF.

The chain employs TRBV5-4 and TRBJ2-3, with 12 positions matching TRBD2. The V gene end was trimmed by 0 bases and the J gene end by 7 bases; junction bases not matched to a gene: 6. CDR3 length equals 16 residues. Germline V gene data show CDR1 as SGHNT and CDR2 as YYREEE (reference sequence). The CDR3 spells CASSLGSSGRGNTQYF. The CDR3 bases are TGTGCCAGCAGCTTGGGTTCTAGCGGGAGGGGAAATACGCAGTATTTT.

This chain links TRBV5-5 with TRBJ1-2; TRBD1 matches at 9 bases. V lost 1 base, J lost 8 bases, and 6 bases stayed unmatched. In germline, CDR1 is SGHKS, CDR2 YYEKEE (reference sequence). The CDR3 is 14 amino acids. CDR3 sequence reads: CASSLTTGGLGYTF. The CDR3 nucleotides are TGTGCCAGCAGCTTGACAACAGGGGGCCTCGGCTACACCTTC.

The V gene is TRBV19, the J gene TRBJ1-2; 7 positions agree with TRBD1. Germline V lookup: CDR1 LNHDA, CDR2 SQIVND (reference sequence). Trimming at V came to 9 bases and at J to 0 bases, leaving 4 bases not matched to a gene. The CDR3 consists of 13 residues. Written as DNA, the CDR3 is TGTGCCAGCCATGGGACAGCTAACTATGGCTACACCTTC. Translating it yields CASHGTANYGYTF.

The chain uses TRBV5-1 and TRBJ1-4; 7 nucleotides line up with TRBD1. The CDR3 covers 16 residues. Germline values: CDR1 SGHRS, CDR2 YFSETQ. V trimming: 4 bases; J trimming: 7 bases; junction bases outside the gene matches: 13. The CDR3 is CASSPQGQGGGEKLFF. The CDR3, as DNA: TGCGCCAGCAGCCCCCAAGGGCAGGGGGGCGGTGAAAAACTGTTTTTT.

This clone was counted only a few times. This chain connects TRBV27 to TRBJ1-6; the match to TRBD1 covers 7 bases. CDR3 size: 16 residues. V trimming: 4 bases; J trimming: 4 bases; junction bases outside the gene matches: 7. CDR1 and CDR2 (germline): MNHEY, SMNVEV (reference sequence). The CDR3: CASSSRQGGYNSPLHF. In DNA form, the CDR3 reads TGTGCCAGCAGTTCACGACAGGGCGGTTATAATTCACCCCTCCACTTT.

CDR3 DNA sequence: TGTGCCAGCTCACCAAACAGGGGGATATACTCTGGGGCCAACGTCCTGACTTTC. Protein product: CASSPNRGIYSGANVLTF. V gene TRBV18 combines with J gene TRBJ2-6; 8 bases agree with TRBD1. CDR3 length: 18 amino acids. CDR1 KGHSH and CDR2 LQKENI come from the germline V gene. V trimming: 2 bases; J trimming: 0 bases; junction bases outside the gene matches: 6.

Details on this clone: A junction boundary mismatches the germline segment, possibly from a read error. The J gene is TRBJ2-7, the V gene TRBV7-9; 8 nucleotides agree with TRBD1. The CDR3 length is 16 residues. Germline CDR1 SEHNR, CDR2 FQNEAQ (reference sequence). The CDR3 sequence is CASSQRIDRGRADPLF. In nucleotides, the CDR3 is TGTGCCAGCAGCCAGAGAATCGACAGGGGTCGGGCGGACCCCCTCTTC.

This chain connects TRBV11-2 to TRBJ1-1; TRBD1 matches 9 bases. Germline V gene data show CDR1 as SGHAT and CDR2 as FQNNGV. Trimming at V came to 5 bases and at J to 4 bases, leaving 8 bases not matched to a gene. CDR3 length: 15 amino acids. The CDR3 spells CASSMGQGRSTEAFF. CDR3 coding DNA: TGTGCCAGCAGCATGGGACAGGGAAGAAGCACTGAAGCTTTCTTT.

This chain joins TRBV5-6 and TRBJ1-2; unclear D gene. Germline values: CDR1 SGHDT, CDR2 YYEEEE. This CDR3 has 14 residues. With 4 bases removed from V and 3 bases from J, the gap between germline ends came to 13 bases. CDR3 residues: CASSPIRGDYGYTF. CDR3 DNA sequence: TGTGCCAGCAGCCCCATTCGAGGTGACTATGGCTACACCTTC. Together with reference TRBV5-6 and TRBJ1-2, the CDR3 gives the full variable domain: DAGVTQSPTHLIKTRGQQVTLRCSPKSGHDTVSWYQQALGQGPQFIFQYYEEEERQRGNFPDRFSGHQFPNYSSELNVNALLLGDSALYLCASSPIRGDYGYTFGSGTRLTVV.